The 28 T cell receptor beta chains given below trace back to one sample, sequenced in a study of CD8+ T cells in alopecia areata. Treatment reported: oral pan-JAK inhibitor, 5-10 mg twice daily. RNA, once extracted, was reverse transcribed into cDNA for use as the sequencing template. Here immunoSEQ multiplex PCR was the method, and the copy in TCRdb shows in-frame clones only, minus some. The sample has 180,000 or so clones; about half are singletons. The material sequenced was CD8+ T cells sorted from blood, taken at roughly week 52, from a patient treated with tofacitinib. The receptor source for this set is a human donor with alopecia areata.

There are a few counts of this clone. The chain combines TRBV9 with TRBJ2-7; D possibly corresponds to TRBD2 (6 bases). There are 17 residues in the CDR3. CDR1 and CDR2 (germline): SGDLS, YYNGEE. V was shortened by 3 bases and J by 3 bases, with 22 bases between the two germline ends. The CDR3 region is CASSEGGGDSIFYEQYF. The CDR3 nucleotides are TGTGCCAGCAGCGAGGGTGGCGGGGACTCAATATTCTACGAGCAGTACTTC.

The chain uses TRBV6-6 and TRBJ2-7, with TRBD2 as a possible D gene (5 bases). CDR3 length equals 15 residues. Trimming left V 2 bases short and J 6 bases short, with 17 bases between. Looked up from germline, CDR1 is MNHNY and CDR2 is SVGAGI (reference sequence). CDR3 amino acids: CASSYLDPGVGEQYF. For the CDR3, the DNA is TGTGCCAGCAGTTACCTCGACCCCGGGGTAGGCGAGCAGTACTTC.

The CDR3, as DNA: TGCGCCAGCAGCTCCCGGACAGGATCACCCCTCCACTTT. Its protein is CASSSRTGSPLHF. The rearrangement joins TRBV5-1 to TRBJ1-6; 7 nucleotides line up with TRBD1. The junction had 4 bases not matched to a gene; V was cut back by 3 bases and J by 10 bases. CDR1 SGHRS and CDR2 YFSETQ come from the germline V gene. The CDR3 loop spans 13 amino acids. Combining the CDR3 with reference TRBV5-1 and TRBJ1-6 gives the whole variable domain KAGVTQTPRYLIKTRGQQVTLSCSPISGHRSVSWYQQTPGQGLQFLFEYFSETQRNKGNFPGRFSGRQFSNSRSEMNVSTLELGDSALYLCASSSRTGSPLHFGNGTRLTVT.

V is TRBV7-9 and J is TRBJ2-7; D is perhaps TRBD1 (6 bases). This CDR3 region has 15 residues. Trimming stripped 3 bases from V and 3 bases from J, with 15 bases between. Germline CDR1 reads SEHNR; CDR2 reads FQNEAQ (reference sequence). CDR3 sequence (DNA): TGTGCCAGCAGCTTTTCACAGGGCCGGGACTACGAGCAGTACTTC. This encodes CASSFSQGRDYEQYF.

This sequence joins TRBV2 and TRBJ2-5; 9 nucleotides align to TRBD2. The length of the CDR3 is 15 residues. CDR1 and CDR2 from the germline V gene are SNHLY and FYNNEI. J gave up 1 base and V 7 bases, and 7 bases lay outside the gene matches. The CDR3 loop is CASMGLAGTQETQYF. CDR3 bases: TGTGCCAGCATGGGGCTAGCGGGAACCCAAGAGACCCAGTACTTC.

This rearrangement joins TRBV27 to TRBJ1-6; D is unresolved. Deletions cut 3 bases from V and 9 bases from J, with 15 bases between. Germline values: CDR1 MNHEY, CDR2 SMNVEV (reference sequence). This CDR3 region has 15 residues. CDR3 residues: CASSFVQLASSPLHF. CDR3 nucleotides: TGTGCCAGCAGTTTCGTCCAACTCGCTAGTTCACCCCTCCACTTT.

V usage is TRBV4-1 and J usage is TRBJ2-2; D is perhaps TRBD1 or TRBD2 (5 bases each). The V gene's germline CDR1 is MGHRA and CDR2 YSYEKL. The length of the CDR3 is 15 residues. V gave up 7 bases and J gave up 1 base, with 13 bases separating them. For the CDR3, the DNA is TGCGCCAGCACCCCCGGGGCGGGGAACACCGGGGAGCTGTTTTTT. This codes for CASTPGAGNTGELFF.

Only a few counts were recorded for this clone. The chain uses TRBV5-1 and TRBJ1-2; D is perhaps TRBD1 (6 bases). The CDR3 consists of 14 residues. V was trimmed by 5 bases and J by 0 bases, leaving 11 bases between them. Germline values: CDR1 SGHRS, CDR2 YFSETQ. CDR3 sequence reads: CASSGQRSNYGYTF. As DNA, the CDR3 is TGCGCCAGCAGTGGACAGAGGTCTAACTATGGCTACACCTTC.

This clone was seen repeatedly, ten times or more. CDR3 sequence reads: CASSDQMRSGNSPLHF. The CDR3 bases are TGTGCCAGTAGTGATCAGATGAGATCCGGTAATTCACCCCTCCACTTT. V is TRBV19 and J is TRBJ1-6; D unclear. Trimming took 5 bases from V and 6 from J, leaving 17 bases between them. CDR1 LNHDA and CDR2 SQIVND come from the germline V gene (reference sequence). This CDR3 has 16 amino acids.

The chain employs TRBV9 and TRBJ2-3, with D possibly being TRBD2 (5 bases). This CDR3 comprises 14 residues. Germline CDR1 reads SGDLS; CDR2 reads YYNGEE. Trimming removed 3 bases from V and 9 bases from J, with 17 bases in between. This CDR3 is CASSALALADTQYF. In DNA, the CDR3 is TGTGCCAGCAGCGCCCTCGCCCTAGCTGACACGCAGTATTTT.

In this sample, this clone turned up a few times. The V and J genes are TRBV10-3 and TRBJ2-5, with unresolved D. Trimming removed 3 bases from V and 5 bases from J, with 7 bases in between. CDR3 length equals 12 residues. Germline lookup yields CDR1 ENHRY and CDR2 SYGVKD. The CDR3 protein is CAISEGQETQYF. In nucleotides, the CDR3 is TGTGCCATCAGTGAAGGGCAGGAGACCCAGTACTTC.

In its sample, this clone was seen a few times. V and J are TRBV15 and TRBJ2-1; D might be TRBD2 (6 bases). CDR1 LNHNV and CDR2 YYDKDF come from the germline V gene (reference sequence). V lost 1 base and J 4 bases, leaving 11 bases between the germline ends. This CDR3 region has 15 residues. The CDR3 spells CATSRVASEYNEQFF. The CDR3, as DNA: TGTGCCACCAGCAGAGTCGCTAGCGAATACAATGAGCAGTTCTTC.

The rearrangement joins TRBV7-9 to TRBJ2-1; D might be TRBD1 (6 bases). Germline CDR1 is SEHNR and CDR2 is FQNEAQ (reference sequence). The CDR3 runs 14 residues. V dropped 5 bases and J dropped 6 bases, with 14 bases sitting between them. This chain's CDR3 is CASSTRGSGNEQFF. The CDR3 DNA reads TGTGCCAGCAGCACCAGGGGTTCCGGCAATGAGCAGTTCTTC.

This clone came up a few times. The genes are TRBV7-9 and TRBJ1-2; D is ambiguous. The CDR3 has 12 amino acids. V was clipped by 5 bases and J by 6 bases, with 10 bases between them. CDR1 and CDR2 (germline): SEHNR, FQNEAQ (reference sequence). The CDR3 loop is CASSPTTHGYTF. In DNA, the CDR3 is TGTGCCAGCAGCCCGACAACCCATGGCTACACCTTC. Together with reference TRBV7-9 and TRBJ1-2, the CDR3 gives the full variable domain: DTGVSQNPRHKITKRGQNVTFRCDPISEHNRLYWYRQTLGQGPEFLTYFQNEAQLEKSRLLSDRFSAERPKGSFSTLEIQRTEQGDSAMYLCASSPTTHGYTFGSGTRLTVV.

The table lists this clone with a few counts. The V call is TRBV15, the J call TRBJ1-4, with 9 bases that match TRBD1. CDR1 is LNHNV, CDR2 YYDKDF, per germline (reference sequence). The CDR3 is made up of 15 amino acids. With V trimmed by 4 bases and J by 6 bases, 6 bases remained unmatched. CDR3 protein: CATSTGTGSYEKLFF. The CDR3 DNA reads TGTGCCACCAGCACTGGGACAGGGAGTTATGAAAAACTGTTTTTT.

A few counts support this clone. The chain is built from TRBV6-4 and TRBJ2-1; D uncertain. V was pared by 3 bases and J by 8 bases, with 11 bases between. The CDR3 length is 13 residues. The germline CDR1 and CDR2 sequences are MRHNA and SNTAGT. The CDR3 reads CASSDNFGYEQFF. The CDR3 DNA follows: TGTGCCAGCAGTGATAACTTCGGCTATGAGCAGTTCTTC.

The sample holds a few counts of this clone. In DNA form, the CDR3 reads TGTGCCACCAGCAGAGCACAGGGGGCGGAAGAGCAGTACTTC. Translating gives CATSRAQGAEEQYF. This chain links TRBV15 with TRBJ2-7; 9 positions agree with TRBD1. CDR3 size: 14 residues. In germline, CDR1 is LNHNV, CDR2 YYDKDF (reference sequence). V lost 1 base and J lost 7; bases outside the gene matches: 5.

The chain links TRBV5-1 to TRBJ2-1; 8 bases match TRBD2. After removal of 4 bases from V and 8 bases from J, the junction contained 5 bases not matched to a gene. From germline, CDR1 is SGHRS and CDR2 YFSETQ. CDR3 length equals 13 residues. The CDR3 protein is CASSTGLGDEQFF. The DNA of the CDR3 is TGCGCCAGCAGCACGGGACTAGGCGATGAGCAGTTCTTC. The variable domain in full, completed from reference TRBV5-1 and TRBJ2-1, reads KAGVTQTPRYLIKTRGQQVTLSCSPISGHRSVSWYQQTPGQGLQFLFEYFSETQRNKGNFPGRFSGRQFSNSRSEMNVSTLELGDSALYLCASSTGLGDEQFFGPGTRLTVL.

This clone came up once. The chain recombines TRBV29-1 with TRBJ1-4, with no clear D. The CDR3 is made up of 14 amino acids. The V and J ends lost 4 bases and 0 bases respectively, with 9 bases between them. Germline assignment: CDR1 SQVTM and CDR2 ANQGSEA. In nucleotides, the CDR3 is TGCAGCGTTGTCGACCGAACAACTAATGAAAAACTGTTTTTT. Translating gives CSVVDRTTNEKLFF.

The rearrangement joins TRBV2 to TRBJ2-7; no definite D call. Between the trimmed V and J ends, which lost 0 bases and 3 bases, there was a span of 6 bases. The germline V gene encodes CDR1 SNHLY and CDR2 FYNNEI. This CDR3 region has 13 residues. The CDR3 loop is CASSEAYYYEQYF. In nucleotides, the CDR3 is TGTGCCAGCAGTGAAGCTTATTACTACGAGCAGTACTTC.

This clone has only a few counts. The chain recombines TRBV7-2 with TRBJ1-1; perhaps TRBD1 as D (6 bases). Germline values: CDR1 SGHTA, CDR2 FQGNSA. V lost 5 bases, J lost 4 bases, and 14 bases lay in between. The CDR3 is 14 amino acids. In nucleotides, the CDR3 is TGTGCCAGCAGCAAAGGACAGAGGATCACTGAAGCTTTCTTT. This codes for CASSKGQRITEAFF.

This clone was counted a few times. This chain connects TRBV7-9 to TRBJ1-1, with D possibly TRBD1 on 5 matching bases. Germline lookup yields CDR1 SEHNR and CDR2 FQNEAQ (reference sequence). Deletions cut 5 bases from V and 5 bases from J, with 18 bases between. This CDR3 region has 15 residues. The CDR3 is CASSPGTALGTEAFF. The CDR3 DNA sequence: TGTGCCAGCAGCCCGGGGACCGCCTTGGGGACTGAAGCTTTCTTT.

This clone was seen a handful of times. The V gene is TRBV7-9, the J gene TRBJ1-1; 7 bases agree with TRBD1. The V gene end was trimmed by 4 bases and the J gene end by 0 bases; junction bases not matched to a gene: 8. Looked up from germline, CDR1 is SEHNR and CDR2 is FQNEAQ (reference sequence). The CDR3 is made up of 16 amino acids. The CDR3 here is CASSSPRGRMNTEAFF. DNA of the CDR3: TGTGCCAGCAGCTCCCCGAGGGGGCGGATGAACACTGAAGCTTTCTTT.

The V and J genes are TRBV13 and TRBJ2-7; D is unclear. Trimming took off 0 bases at V and 4 bases at J, with 10 bases between the two ends. The germline V gene encodes CDR1 PRHDT and CDR2 FYEKMQ (reference sequence). This CDR3 has 14 amino acids. The CDR3 nucleotides read TGTGCCAGCAGCTTAGGCCTAGGAAGATACGAGCAGTACTTC. Translated: CASSLGLGRYEQYF.

This clone was observed a handful of times. The chain recombines TRBV7-2 with TRBJ2-5, with D uncertain. Per the germline V gene, CDR1 is SGHTA and CDR2 is FQGNSA. The CDR3 has 12 amino acids. Trimming shortened V by 5 bases and J by 5 bases, and 9 bases separated the two germline ends. CDR3 sequence: CASSPTGETQYF. The DNA of the CDR3 is TGTGCCAGCAGCCCCACCGGGGAGACCCAGTACTTC.

This chain links TRBV7-9 with TRBJ2-1; 7 bases are shared with TRBD1. Germline lookup yields CDR1 SEHNR and CDR2 FQNEAQ (reference sequence). J gave up 4 bases and V 9 bases, and 6 bases lay outside the gene matches. The CDR3 is 13 residues long. The CDR3 nucleotides read TGTGCCAGTCAGGGGGTAGGATACAATGAGCAGTTCTTC. Amino acids: CASQGVGYNEQFF.

The chain carries TRBV9 and TRBJ2-7, with 7 nucleotides matching TRBD2. This CDR3 has 15 amino acids. The germline V gene has CDR1 SGDLS and CDR2 YYNGEE. The ends lost 0 bases at V and 0 bases at J; junction bases unmatched: 3. The CDR3 sequence is CASSVGASGSYEQYF. CDR3 coding DNA: TGTGCCAGCAGCGTAGGGGCTAGCGGCTCCTACGAGCAGTACTTC.

This clone occurred a few times. V usage is TRBV6-4 and J usage is TRBJ2-3; a weak D match, TRBD2 (5 bases). The CDR3 runs 16 residues. Germline assignment: CDR1 MRHNA and CDR2 SNTAGT. V lost 7 bases and J 0 bases, leaving 17 bases between the germline ends. For the CDR3, the DNA is TGTGCCAGCACCAAGAATAGGACTTATAGCACAGATACGCAGTATTTT. It yields the protein CASTKNRTYSTDTQYF.